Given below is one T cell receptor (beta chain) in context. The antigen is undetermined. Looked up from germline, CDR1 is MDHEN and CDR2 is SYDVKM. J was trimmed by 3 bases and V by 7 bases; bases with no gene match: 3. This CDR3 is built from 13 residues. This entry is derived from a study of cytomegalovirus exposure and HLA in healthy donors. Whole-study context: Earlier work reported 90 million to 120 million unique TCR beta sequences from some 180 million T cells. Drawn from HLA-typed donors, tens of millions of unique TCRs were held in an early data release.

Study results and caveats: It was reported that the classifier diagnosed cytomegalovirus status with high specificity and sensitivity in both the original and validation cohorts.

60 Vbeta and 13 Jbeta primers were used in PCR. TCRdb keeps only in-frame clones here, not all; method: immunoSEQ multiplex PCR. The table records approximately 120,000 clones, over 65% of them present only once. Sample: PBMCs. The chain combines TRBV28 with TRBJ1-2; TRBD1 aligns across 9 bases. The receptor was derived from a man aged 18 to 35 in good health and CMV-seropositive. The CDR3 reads CASKDRGDYGYTF. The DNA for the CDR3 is TGTGCCAGCAAGGACAGGGGAGACTATGGCTACACCTTC.